The present T cell receptor beta chain was sequenced within a study of spatial heterogeneity in lung cancer. Turning to the study itself: Alpha-chain sequences were detected in numbers that were consistently lower than beta-chain sequences.

Regarding time point: blood at routine non-recurrence follow-up after resection. There are a few counts of this clonotype. The antigen is unknown. TCRdb reanalysed the 5' RACE reads using MiXCR and keeps one entry per CDR3 protein. Of roughly 120,000 distinct CDR3 sequences listed, about a tenth are singletons. Points from the study as a whole: Ubiquitous, expanded tumor-derived TCRs were more frequently observed in blood at resection than at follow-up.

The CDR3 contains 14 residues. Germline-derived CDR1 and CDR2 are DFQATT and SNEGSKA (reference sequence). Unmatched junction bases numbered 7, after V lost 6 bases and J lost 6 bases. The chain combines TRBV20-1 with TRBJ2-1; 11 bases are shared with TRBD2. This material consisted of PBMCs, taken at follow-up. The TCR originated in a female donor with early-stage non-small cell lung cancer. The CDR3 region has the DNA TGCAGTGCGAGAAGGCTAGCGGGAGGCAATGAGCAGTTCTTC. Its protein product is CSARRLAGGNEQFF.